This TCR beta chain was retrieved from a study of PD-1 blockade in classical Hodgkin lymphoma. Points from the study as a whole: Reported baseline diversity: healthy donors highest, relapsed/refractory patients lowest. At C4D1, TCR diversity had climbed significantly for CD4+ cells, though not for CD8+ cells.

Time point in this sample: cycle 4 day 1 (C4D1), after 6 weeks of nivolumab. Relapse was seen in all patients after autologous stem cell transplantation, and brentuximab vedotin exposure was variable. TCRdb keeps only in-frame clones here, not all; method: immunoSEQ multiplex PCR. The sample includes around 100,000 clones, 90% of them seen just once. Concerning this clone itself: Antigen unknown.

V was shortened by 1 base and J by 3 bases, with 10 bases between the two germline ends. The CDR3 is made up of 14 amino acids. Germline assignment: CDR1 SGHAT and CDR2 FQDESV (reference sequence). The clonotype was recovered from a human donor with classical Hodgkin lymphoma. Sample: peripheral blood mononuclear cells (PBMCs), taken before the fourth cycle of nivolumab. V is TRBV11-1 and J is TRBJ2-7; D is ambiguous. The CDR3, as DNA: TGTGCCAGCAGCTTAGTCTCGGAGCACTACGAGCAGTACTTC. Amino acid sequence: CASSLVSEHYEQYF.